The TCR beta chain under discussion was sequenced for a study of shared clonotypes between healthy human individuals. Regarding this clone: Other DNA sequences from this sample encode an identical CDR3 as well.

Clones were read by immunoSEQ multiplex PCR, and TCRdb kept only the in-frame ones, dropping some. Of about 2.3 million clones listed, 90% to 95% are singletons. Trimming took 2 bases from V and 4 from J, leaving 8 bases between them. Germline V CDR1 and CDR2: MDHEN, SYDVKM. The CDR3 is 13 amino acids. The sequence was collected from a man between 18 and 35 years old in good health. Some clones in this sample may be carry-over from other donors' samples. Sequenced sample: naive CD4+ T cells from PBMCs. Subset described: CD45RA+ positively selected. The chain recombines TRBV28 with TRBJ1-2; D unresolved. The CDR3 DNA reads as TGTGCCAGCAGTTTAGTCGGCCGCTATGGCTACACCTTC. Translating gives CASSLVGRYGYTF.